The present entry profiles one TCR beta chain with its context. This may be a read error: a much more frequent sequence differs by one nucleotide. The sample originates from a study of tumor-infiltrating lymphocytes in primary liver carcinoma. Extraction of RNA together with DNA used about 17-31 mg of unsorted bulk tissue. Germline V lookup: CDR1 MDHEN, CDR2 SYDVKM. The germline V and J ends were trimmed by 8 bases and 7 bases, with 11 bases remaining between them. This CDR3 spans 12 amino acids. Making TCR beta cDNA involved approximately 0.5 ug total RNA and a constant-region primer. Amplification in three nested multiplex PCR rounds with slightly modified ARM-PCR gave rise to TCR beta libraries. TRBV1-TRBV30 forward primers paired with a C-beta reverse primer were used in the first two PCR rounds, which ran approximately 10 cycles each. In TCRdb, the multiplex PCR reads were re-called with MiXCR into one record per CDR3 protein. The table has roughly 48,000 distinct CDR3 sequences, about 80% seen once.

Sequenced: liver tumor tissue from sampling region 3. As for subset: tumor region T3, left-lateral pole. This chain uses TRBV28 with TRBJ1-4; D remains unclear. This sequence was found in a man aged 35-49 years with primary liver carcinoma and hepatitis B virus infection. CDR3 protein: CASGIAIEKLFF. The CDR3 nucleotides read TGTGCCAGCGGGATAGCAATTGAAAAACTGTTTTTT.